The clone carrying this T cell receptor beta chain was seen a single time. This sample was included in a study of CD8 T cells in Susac syndrome. It was with random hexamers that roughly 0.5 to 1 ug RNA was reverse transcribed. Each CDR3 protein is one row after TCRdb ran MiXCR on the immunoSEQ multiplex PCR reads. The sample carries 330,000 or so distinct CDR3 sequences, 85% recorded once. This CDR3 has 12 residues. In germline, CDR1 is SEHNR, CDR2 FQNEAQ (reference sequence). V was trimmed by 3 bases and J by 7 bases, leaving 9 bases between them. This receptor was taken from a human donor with multiple sclerosis. The sequencing sample was made of CD8+ T cells from PBMCs. This chain joins TRBV7-9 and TRBJ1-1; D is uncertain. CDR3 sequence reads: CASSFTNGEAFF. The CDR3 coding sequence is TGTGCCAGCAGCTTCACCAATGGTGAAGCTTTCTTT.